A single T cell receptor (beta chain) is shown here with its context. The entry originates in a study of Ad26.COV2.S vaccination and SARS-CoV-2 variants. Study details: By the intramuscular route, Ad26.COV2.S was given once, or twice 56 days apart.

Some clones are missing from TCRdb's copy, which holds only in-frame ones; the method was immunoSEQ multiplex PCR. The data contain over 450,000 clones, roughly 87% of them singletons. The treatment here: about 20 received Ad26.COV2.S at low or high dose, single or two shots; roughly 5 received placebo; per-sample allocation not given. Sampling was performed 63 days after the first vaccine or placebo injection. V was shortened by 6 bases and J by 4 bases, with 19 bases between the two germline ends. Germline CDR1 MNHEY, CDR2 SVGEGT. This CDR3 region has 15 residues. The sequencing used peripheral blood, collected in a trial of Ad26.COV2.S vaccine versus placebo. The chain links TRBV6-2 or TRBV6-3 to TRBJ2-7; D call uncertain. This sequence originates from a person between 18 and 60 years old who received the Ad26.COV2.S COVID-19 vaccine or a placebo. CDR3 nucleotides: TGTGCCAGCAGCCTCGGGCCGCTACCTTTATACGAGCAGTACTTC. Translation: CASSLGPLPLYEQYF.